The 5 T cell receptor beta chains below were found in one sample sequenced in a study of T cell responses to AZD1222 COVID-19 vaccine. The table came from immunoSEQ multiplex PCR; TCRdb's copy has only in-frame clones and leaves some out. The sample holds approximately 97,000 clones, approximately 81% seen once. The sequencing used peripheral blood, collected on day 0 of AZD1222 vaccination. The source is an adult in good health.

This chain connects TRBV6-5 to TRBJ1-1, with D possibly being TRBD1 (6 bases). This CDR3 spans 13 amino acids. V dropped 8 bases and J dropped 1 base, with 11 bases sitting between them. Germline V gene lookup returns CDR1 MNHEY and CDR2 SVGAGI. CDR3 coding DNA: TGTGCCAGCGCTAGGGGACAGAACACTGAAGCTTTCTTT. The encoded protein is CASARGQNTEAFF.

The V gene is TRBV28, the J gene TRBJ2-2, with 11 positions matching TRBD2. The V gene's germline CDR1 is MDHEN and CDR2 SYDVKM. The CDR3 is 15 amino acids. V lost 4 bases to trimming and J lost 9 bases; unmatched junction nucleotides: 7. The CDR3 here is CASSSKGLAGWELFF. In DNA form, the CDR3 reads TGTGCCAGCAGTTCAAAAGGACTAGCGGGTTGGGAGCTGTTTTTT.

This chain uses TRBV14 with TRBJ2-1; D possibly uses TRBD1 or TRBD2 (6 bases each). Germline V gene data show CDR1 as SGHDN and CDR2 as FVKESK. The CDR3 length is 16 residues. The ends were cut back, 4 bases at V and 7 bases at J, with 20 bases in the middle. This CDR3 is CASSRGPGGLGNEQFF. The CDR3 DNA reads TGTGCCAGCAGCCGCGGTCCCGGGGGCCTTGGTAATGAGCAGTTCTTC.

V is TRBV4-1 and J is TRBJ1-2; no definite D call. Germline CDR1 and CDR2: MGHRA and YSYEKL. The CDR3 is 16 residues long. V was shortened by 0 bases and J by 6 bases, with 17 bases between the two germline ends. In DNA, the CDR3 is TGCGCCAGCAGCCAAGATCACCCCCGGGGAAGGCATGGCTACACCTTC. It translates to CASSQDHPRGRHGYTF.

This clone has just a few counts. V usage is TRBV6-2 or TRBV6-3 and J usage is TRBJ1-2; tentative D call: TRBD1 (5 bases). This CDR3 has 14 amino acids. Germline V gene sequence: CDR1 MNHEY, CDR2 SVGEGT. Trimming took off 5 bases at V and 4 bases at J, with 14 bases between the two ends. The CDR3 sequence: CASSLSGTGYGYTF. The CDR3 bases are TGTGCCAGCAGTCTCTCCGGGACCGGCTATGGCTACACCTTC.